The 24 T cell receptor beta chains presented below share a single source sample, sequenced in a study of Graves' ophthalmopathy and Graves' hyperthyroidism. TCR beta CDR3 regions were amplified from RNA transcripts. HTBI primers primed a first-round RT-PCR, and a second-round multiplex PCR followed. TCRdb re-called the multiplex PCR reads through MiXCR, storing one row per CDR3 protein. This sample carries around 470,000 distinct CDR3 sequences, around 15% of them seen once, and the ten largest clones take 9.5% to 10%. Sequencing was performed on blood. These receptors originate from a woman under 40 with Graves' ophthalmopathy.

This clonotype was detected ten times or more. The chain carries TRBV20-1 and TRBJ2-4, with 7 positions matching TRBD1. Germline values: CDR1 DFQATT, CDR2 SNEGSKA (reference sequence). This CDR3 contains 14 residues. The V segment lost 1 base and the J segment 7 bases; nucleotides outside the gene matches: 7. The CDR3 sequence: CSARGQGENNIQYF. The CDR3 nucleotides are TGCAGTGCTAGAGGTCAGGGGGAGAATAACATTCAGTACTTC.

This clonotype was seen many times. J is TRBJ1-2 and V is TRBV10-3; the D gene is possibly TRBD1 (6 bases). CDR1 and CDR2 from the germline V gene are ENHRY and SYGVKD. The V and J ends lost 9 bases and 5 bases respectively, with 10 bases between them. The CDR3 consists of 11 residues. CDR3 residues: CAIGQRYGYTF. Here the CDR3 DNA reads TGTGCCATTGGACAGAGGTATGGCTACACCTTC.

The rearrangement joins TRBV7-2 to TRBJ1-6; TRBD1 matches 8 bases. Losses at the gene ends were 1 base for V and 8 bases for J; bases not matched to a gene: 10. The V gene's germline CDR1 is SGHTA and CDR2 FQGNSA. The CDR3 is 17 amino acids. The CDR3 DNA sequence: TGTGCCAGCAGCTTAGTAGTGTTGGACAGGGTTGATTCACCCCTCCACTTT. This gives the protein CASSLVVLDRVDSPLHF.

This clonotype appeared many times. This chain uses TRBV6-2 or TRBV6-3 with TRBJ2-6, with a possible D match to TRBD1 (5 bases). The ends were cut back, 2 bases at V and 3 bases at J, with 17 bases in the middle. The CDR3 is 18 residues long. Germline CDR1 and CDR2: MNHEY and SVGEGT. For the CDR3, the DNA is TGTGCCAGCAGTTACGGCAGGGATTGGCTTAGTGGGGCCAACGTCCTGACTTTC. Encoded protein: CASSYGRDWLSGANVLTF.

This chain uses TRBV12-3 or TRBV12-4 with TRBJ2-7; 7 bases line up with TRBD2. The CDR3 is 13 amino acids. The V gene end was trimmed by 6 bases and the J gene end by 3 bases; junction bases not matched to a gene: 5. Here the CDR3 reads CASSREERYEQYF. As DNA, the CDR3 is TGTGCCAGCAGCCGGGAGGAGCGCTACGAGCAGTACTTC.

Turning to this clonotype: The germline gene is not matched at one end of the junction; a read error may be the cause. V usage is TRBV29-1 and J usage is TRBJ2-7, with D uncertain. This CDR3 comprises 10 residues. Germline V gene lookup returns CDR1 SQVTM and CDR2 ANQGSEA. As DNA, the CDR3 is TGCAGCGTCGGATCCTACGAGCGGTACTTC. It yields the protein CSVGSYERYF.

The rearrangement uses TRBV28 and TRBJ1-2, with D possibly matching TRBD1 (6 bases). The CDR3 consists of 15 residues. Trimming took 5 bases from V and 3 from J, leaving 16 bases between them. Germline V gene sequence: CDR1 MDHEN, CDR2 SYDVKM. The CDR3 nucleotides are TGTGCCAGCAGTACGACCAGGGGCGGGTACTATGGCTACACCTTC. Encoded protein: CASSTTRGGYYGYTF.

This clonotype occurred many times. The J gene is TRBJ2-5, the V gene TRBV19, with 8 bases fitting TRBD2. V was pared by 5 bases and J by 2 bases, with 13 bases of the junction left unmatched. Germline V gene lookup returns CDR1 LNHDA and CDR2 SQIVND (reference sequence). The CDR3 totals 17 residues. In DNA, the CDR3 is TGTGCCAGTAGTCTGGGACTAGAGGGGAACTCTCAAGAGACCCAGTACTTC. It translates to CASSLGLEGNSQETQYF.

This clonotype was found many times. The chain couples TRBV20-1 to TRBJ1-5, with TRBD1 matching 7 bases. Germline V gene data show CDR1 as DFQATT and CDR2 as SNEGSKA (reference sequence). The trim removed 5 bases at V and 5 bases at J, leaving 9 bases unmatched. The CDR3 is 14 residues long. CDR3 in DNA: TGCAGTGCTGCAATCCTTCAGGGGGATCAGCCCCAGCATTTT. Its protein is CSAAILQGDQPQHF.

This clonotype was recorded a few times. V usage is TRBV28 and J usage is TRBJ2-5, with D uncertain. CDR3 size: 11 residues. Germline V lookup: CDR1 MDHEN, CDR2 SYDVKM. Trimming removed 6 bases at V and 6 bases at J, with 8 bases between. In DNA, the CDR3 is TGTGCCAGCAGCTGGAGACAGACCCAGTACTTC. Translation gives CASSWRQTQYF.

This clonotype was detected many times. The rearrangement uses TRBV12-5 and TRBJ1-1; 10 bases agree with TRBD1. This CDR3 has 15 residues. V gave up 5 bases and J gave up 5 bases; unmatched junction bases: 8. The germline CDR1 and CDR2 sequences are LGHNT and FRNRAP. CDR3 protein: CASGRPGQGKTEAFF. The CDR3 DNA reads TGTGCTAGTGGTCGGCCGGGACAGGGGAAGACTGAAGCTTTCTTT.

This clonotype was recorded at least ten times. This chain links TRBV18 with TRBJ1-2; D might be TRBD1 (5 bases). CDR1 and CDR2 from the germline V gene are KGHSH and LQKENI. This CDR3 is 15 amino acids long. V lost 3 bases, J lost 2 bases, and 13 bases lay in between. The CDR3 bases are TGTGCCAGCTCACCCCTCGGGGCAGACAACTATGGCTACACCTTC. Translating it yields CASSPLGADNYGYTF.

This clonotype was counted at least ten times. This rearrangement joins TRBV19 to TRBJ2-7; TRBD2 might be the D (5 bases). CDR1 and CDR2 (germline): LNHDA, SQIVND (reference sequence). The CDR3 sequence is 14 residues long. The ends were cut back, 8 bases at V and 6 bases at J, with 20 bases in the middle. CDR3: CASGLPGSGVEQYF. Written as DNA, the CDR3 is TGTGCCAGTGGGTTACCGGGATCGGGCGTCGAGCAGTACTTC.

Here the CDR3 DNA reads TGCGCCCCTCCGCTTCATGACAGGGAAAGTAGATGCACTGAAGCTTTCTTT. It specifies CAPPLHDRESRCTEAFF. The V and J genes are TRBV5-1 and TRBJ1-1; 7 nucleotides align to TRBD1. In germline, CDR1 is SGHRS, CDR2 YFSETQ. The CDR3 covers 17 residues. V dropped 10 bases and J dropped 4; count of bases not matched to a gene: 22.

CDR3 sequence: CASSPGTDAGYTF. The CDR3 bases are TGTGCCAGCTCACCAGGGACGGATGCTGGCTACACCTTC. The chain couples TRBV18 to TRBJ1-2; maybe TRBD1 (5 bases). This CDR3 is built from 13 residues. Looked up from germline, CDR1 is KGHSH and CDR2 is LQKENI. Trimming removed 2 bases at V and 7 bases at J, with 11 bases between.

The table lists this clonotype with many counts. The genes are TRBV18 and TRBJ1-1; tentative D call: TRBD1 (6 bases). The CDR3 has 16 residues. Germline CDR1 is KGHSH and CDR2 is LQKENI. The V and J ends lost 3 bases and 3 bases respectively, with 17 bases between them. The CDR3 DNA sequence: TGTGCCAGCTCACCGCGGGCGGGGGCGGCGGACACTGAAGCTTTCTTT. It encodes CASSPRAGAADTEAFF.

There are a few counts of this clonotype. The CDR3 DNA follows: TGTGCCAGCAGTTTCGACATCGGGGAGCTGTTTTTT. The encoded protein is CASSFDIGELFF. The chain recombines TRBV12-3 or TRBV12-4 with TRBJ2-2; D uncertain. CDR3 length: 12 amino acids. Trimming stripped 3 bases from V and 7 bases from J, with 6 bases between.

The chain links TRBV20-1 to TRBJ2-5; TRBD2 agrees at 8 bases. J gave up 1 base and V 3 bases, and 10 bases lay outside the gene matches. CDR3 size: 16 residues. Germline CDR1 DFQATT, CDR2 SNEGSKA (reference sequence). The CDR3 coding sequence is TGCAGTGCTAGTTTGTCGGCGGGAGGCCCCCAAGAGACCCAGTACTTC. As protein: CSASLSAGGPQETQYF.

The rearrangement uses TRBV6-2 or TRBV6-3 and TRBJ1-5; no reliable D call. This CDR3 comprises 17 residues. Between the trimmed V and J ends, which lost 0 bases and 2 bases, there was a span of 14 bases. Germline V gives CDR1 MNHEY, CDR2 SVGEGT. The CDR3 region has the DNA TGTGCCAGCAGTTACTCGAAGCGACATTATGGCAATCAGCCCCAGCATTTT. This encodes CASSYSKRHYGNQPQHF.

The V call is TRBV12-3 or TRBV12-4, the J call TRBJ1-4, with 8 bases matching TRBD1. The trim removed 4 bases at V and 8 bases at J, leaving 12 bases unmatched. The CDR3 extends over 16 amino acids. In DNA, the CDR3 is TGTGCCAGCAGTTGGCCGGGACAGGTCAGAAGCGAAAAACTGTTTTTT. This translates into CASSWPGQVRSEKLFF.

A few counts support this clonotype. This chain uses TRBV5-1 with TRBJ2-2, with a possible D match to TRBD2 (6 bases). This CDR3 is 15 amino acids long. Germline CDR1 is SGHRS and CDR2 is YFSETQ. V lost 7 bases and J lost 0, with 13 bases in between. CDR3 protein: CASRDGGTNTGELFF. The CDR3 DNA reads as TGCGCCAGCCGCGATGGCGGGACGAACACCGGGGAGCTGTTTTTT.

This chain connects TRBV6-1 to TRBJ2-5; TRBD1 aligns across 7 bases. CDR3 length: 17 amino acids. Trimming removed 8 bases from V and 5 bases from J; junction bases left unmatched: 20. The V gene's germline CDR1 is MNHNS and CDR2 SASEGT. Here the CDR3 DNA reads TGTGCCAGCTGGGGCCGAACAGGGGACGTATTGAGCGAGACCCAGTACTTC. It specifies CASWGRTGDVLSETQYF.

This clonotype was observed many times. The CDR3 sequence is CASSRAGTGISKNIQYF. In DNA, the CDR3 is TGTGCCAGCAGTCGCGCCGGGACAGGGATATCCAAAAACATTCAGTACTTC. The chain combines TRBV6-1 with TRBJ2-4; 9 positions match TRBD1. The CDR3 length is 17 residues. Losses at the gene ends were 5 bases for V and 2 bases for J; bases not matched to a gene: 10. Germline lookup yields CDR1 MNHNS and CDR2 SASEGT.

This clonotype appeared many times. V gene TRBV5-1 combines with J gene TRBJ1-5; the D gene is possibly TRBD1 (5 bases). Germline V lookup: CDR1 SGHRS, CDR2 YFSETQ. V was trimmed by 0 bases and J by 5 bases, leaving 12 bases between them. CDR3 length: 15 amino acids. The CDR3 protein is CASSLGGGIHQPQHF. DNA of the CDR3: TGCGCCAGCAGCTTGGGGGGGGGGATCCATCAGCCCCAGCATTTT.